This T cell receptor beta chain derives from a study of blood T cell repertoires in COVID-19. The overall study: Acute and convalescent COVID-19 samples came from the United States, Italy and Spain. Nucleic acid was either cDNA or gDNA, and it came from T cells, B-cell-depleted T cells, or PBMCs.

In the authors' workflow: Amplification with reference gene primers provided the estimates of nucleated cell counts. Repertoires were generated with immunoSEQ multiplex PCR, while TCRdb's copy carries only in-frame clones and drops some. Clonal size and the V and J genes are those of that table, whereas D and trimming came from the DNA. The sample lists about 66,000 clones; 90% to 95% were seen once. Germline V lookup: CDR1 SGHVS, CDR2 FQNEAQ. There are 15 residues in the CDR3. With V trimmed by 3 bases and J by 4 bases, 8 bases remained unmatched. The chain employs TRBV7-8 and TRBJ2-5; TRBD2 matches at 7 bases. Input material: peripheral blood. The receptor's source is a human donor in a cohort sampled during active COVID-19. The CDR3 DNA is TGTGCCAGCAGCTTTAAGGAGCGGGGTAGAGAGACCCAGTACTTC. Its translation: CASSFKERGRETQYF.